This is a list of T cell receptor beta chains from one sample in a study of T-cell reconstitution after alpha-beta-depleted transplantation in children. MiXCR, applied by TCRdb to the PCR reads, yields one record per CDR3 protein. The table has fewer than 550,000 distinct CDR3 sequences, over 10% seen once. Sequenced here: PBMCs, mostly from graft donor cells, sampled 180 days after TCRalphabeta/CD19-depleted stem cell transplant. The receptors were sampled from a female patient under 10 years old who had a stem cell transplant for aplastic anemia, so the T cells may come from the graft donor. CDR3s leave out the opening cysteine and the closing phenylalanine or tryptophan. The D gene is left open where the match is weak. Clone size is given for some rows only: seen once, a few or many times, or a class if the clone is expanded.

-,TRBJ1-5,-,TRBV28,14,ASSLPGTSANQPQH
-,TRBJ2-1,few,TRBV27,11,ASSFDWRSEQF
TRBD2,TRBJ2-1,many,TRBV7-2,14,ASSLPGLAAYNEQF
-,TRBJ1-1,-,TRBV5-1,14,ASSGTEGMMNTEAF
-,TRBJ2-2,-,TRBV7-2,12,ASSLGTSSGELF
-,TRBJ2-5,few,TRBV11-2,10,ASSSGGQTQY
-,TRBJ1-5,many,TRBV6-2/TRBV6-3,12,ASSYSSFNQPQH
TRBD2,TRBJ2-1,few,TRBV19,15,ASSILTSGSWYNEQF
-,TRBJ1-4,-,TRBV6-6,11,ASSWGAGEKLF
-,TRBJ2-3,few,TRBV20-1,8,SAKAVPEY
-,TRBJ1-3,-,TRBV27,12,ASRPPHGGNTIY
TRBD1,TRBJ2-7,-,TRBV7-9,13,ASSAWDRRSYEQY
-,TRBJ2-1,-,TRBV20-1,12,SARFSALRNEQF
TRBD1,TRBJ1-1,few,TRBV20-1,12,SARTQGSGPEAF
-,TRBJ1-2,-,TRBV21-1,13,ASSLKPLTGKGYT
-,TRBJ1-5,few,TRBV28,13,ASSLDQRRNQPQH
TRBD1,TRBJ1-1,few,TRBV5-1,13,ASSDPGQGRSEAF
-,TRBJ2-1,-,TRBV5-5,13,ASSLAWGGGDEQF
-,TRBJ1-1,few,TRBV15,10,ATREGGTEAF
TRBD2,TRBJ2-1,-,TRBV29-1,13,SVGGTSGRRGWQF
-,TRBJ2-1,few,TRBV29-1,11,SVDRGVYNEQF
-,TRBJ2-5,-,TRBV27,14,ASSLSTETPQETQY
TRBD1,TRBJ2-6,few,TRBV4-3,15,ASSQHRGSSGANVLT
TRBD1,TRBJ1-5,-,TRBV12-3/TRBV12-4,14,ASSRGQVYSNQPQH
TRBD1,TRBJ2-2,-,TRBV2,16,ASSRSRGRPANTGELF
-,TRBJ2-2,many,TRBV6-5,13,ASSSLDRYTGELF
-,TRBJ1-1,many,TRBV29-1,12,SVNEPTPTAEAF
-,TRBJ2-1,few,TRBV5-1,14,ASSTALAASYNEQF
-,TRBJ1-2,-,TRBV29-1,12,SVPRTVGAYGYT
-,TRBJ2-1,few,TRBV7-2,13,ASSLIEGATGEQF
TRBD1,TRBJ1-6,-,TRBV10-3,14,AIGQGSHSYNSPLH
-,TRBJ1-2,-,TRBV5-1,12,ASSHGAGGYGYT
-,TRBJ2-5,-,TRBV7-6,15,ASSLAVLFPYQETQY
-,TRBJ2-5,-,TRBV7-2,13,ASTRGGTGGETQY
-,TRBJ1-5,many,TRBV27,12,ASSLWGGNQPQH
TRBD1,TRBJ1-4,-,TRBV7-9,15,ASSLGDRGDLNEKLF
TRBD1,TRBJ2-7,few,TRBV24-1,13,ATSDWGTGAYEQY
TRBD2,TRBJ2-5,few,TRBV11-2,16,ASSKVGLAGGGQETQY
TRBD2,TRBJ2-3,many,TRBV12-3/TRBV12-4,12,ASRPAGGINTQY
-,TRBJ2-3,-,TRBV20-1,11,SADLSSTDTQY
-,TRBJ1-5,many,TRBV7-2,13,ASSLTRGKNQPQH
-,TRBJ1-5,few,TRBV20-1,11,SASTVINQPQH
-,TRBJ2-1,many,TRBV5-1,15,ASSSTVAGFNYNEQF
-,TRBJ2-5,-,TRBV2,10,ATDGNGETQY
-,TRBJ2-5,-,TRBV28,9,ASSLGRTQY
-,TRBJ2-7,few,TRBV11-2,11,ASRAFPQGEQY
TRBD2,TRBJ2-3,few,TRBV10-3,14,AISDRTSGETDTQY
-,TRBJ1-6,few,TRBV6-5,13,ASSYSAHRNSPLH
TRBD2,TRBJ2-5,many,TRBV7-3,14,ASSLRASGSGETQY
TRBD1,TRBJ1-1,many,TRBV12-3/TRBV12-4,13,ASSFSGTGHTEAF
-,TRBJ2-6,few,TRBV12-3/TRBV12-4,14,ASSFHAGSGANVLT
-,TRBJ2-6,many,TRBV6-2/TRBV6-3,13,ASSSRSNGANVLT
-,TRBJ2-7,-,TRBV27,8,ASSFREQY
TRBD1,TRBJ2-3,-,TRBV5-1,14,ASSFGAGTGTDTQY
-,TRBJ2-3,few,TRBV21-1,12,ASSKSTSTDTQY
-,TRBJ2-5,many,TRBV14,9,ASSQQETQY
-,TRBJ1-4,-,TRBV15,11,ATSRPPAEKLF
-,TRBJ2-5,-,TRBV7-3,13,ASSQMGLGEETQY